This T cell receptor (beta chain) was sequenced during a study of blood T cell repertoires in COVID-19. About the research overall: There were acute and convalescent COVID-19 samples, and they came from the United States, Italy and Spain.

In the study's own analysis: Quantification of nucleated cells was approximated via reference gene primer amplification. Profiled with immunoSEQ multiplex PCR; TCRdb holds only in-frame clones, not every one. V and J calls plus clone size are reproduced from that table; the DNA served to infer D and trimming. The table records approximately 25,000 clones, roughly 90% of them present only once. Germline V gene data show CDR1 as SNHLY and CDR2 as FYNNEI. With V trimmed by 4 bases and J by 5 bases, 5 bases remained unmatched. This CDR3 contains 15 residues. Material for sequencing was peripheral blood. The chain joins TRBV2 to TRBJ1-6; TRBD1 matches at 7 bases. The source is a human donor with acute or convalescent COVID-19. The donor label of this sample is uncertain. The CDR3 spells CASSVRQGDNSPLHF. CDR3 DNA sequence: TGTGCCAGCAGTGTGAGACAGGGCGATAATTCACCCCTCCACTTT.